This T cell receptor (beta chain) appears in the sequencing data of a study of T cell changes during pregnancy in multiple sclerosis. Trimming left V 0 bases short and J 11 bases short, with 12 bases between. Germline loops: CDR1 SGHTA, CDR2 FQGNSA. The CDR3 runs to 13 residues. Method: immunoSEQ multiplex PCR; TCRdb's copy keeps in-frame clones and lacks some. Counted here are around 80,000 clones, about 91% occurring once; the ten biggest clones make up roughly 1.4%. This receptor was obtained from a female donor with multiple sclerosis, enrolled in a pregnancy study. The V gene is TRBV7-2, the J gene TRBJ2-3, with a weak D call TRBD1 (5 bases). Source: peripheral blood, taken before pregnancy. The CDR3 spells CASSLAQGWVQYF. The CDR3 bases are TGTGCCAGCAGCTTAGCGCAGGGTTGGGTGCAGTATTTT.